Included here is one T cell receptor beta chain sequence, with context. What it binds is unknown. The data were produced by immunoSEQ multiplex PCR, yet TCRdb's version contains in-frame clones alone and is incomplete. The table has roughly 150,000 clones, 70% to 80% seen once. This CDR3 spans 15 amino acids. Trimming took off 3 bases at V and 2 bases at J, with 11 bases between the two ends. CDR1 and CDR2 (germline): SNHLY, FYNNEI. About 2.1 micrograms of genomic DNA (from cryopreserved PBMCs) were used for TCR beta libraries. The record originates from a study of cytotoxic CD8 clonotypes in ibrutinib-treated CLL. Study-level information: Partial responses numbered roughly 24 and complete responses 2; after a median around 63 months, approximately 14 stayed remitted and roughly twelve progressed.

Study-wide points: For progressing versus sustained-remission patients, sampling times were not the same.

Sequences were derived from PBMCs, sampled after 24 months of ibrutinib treatment. This receptor was identified in a human donor with chronic lymphocytic leukemia. The chain combines TRBV2 with TRBJ1-3, with D possibly TRBD1 on 5 matching bases. The CDR3 is CASSEATAAGNTIYF. In DNA, the CDR3 is TGTGCCAGCAGTGAGGCGACAGCCGCTGGAAACACCATATATTTT.